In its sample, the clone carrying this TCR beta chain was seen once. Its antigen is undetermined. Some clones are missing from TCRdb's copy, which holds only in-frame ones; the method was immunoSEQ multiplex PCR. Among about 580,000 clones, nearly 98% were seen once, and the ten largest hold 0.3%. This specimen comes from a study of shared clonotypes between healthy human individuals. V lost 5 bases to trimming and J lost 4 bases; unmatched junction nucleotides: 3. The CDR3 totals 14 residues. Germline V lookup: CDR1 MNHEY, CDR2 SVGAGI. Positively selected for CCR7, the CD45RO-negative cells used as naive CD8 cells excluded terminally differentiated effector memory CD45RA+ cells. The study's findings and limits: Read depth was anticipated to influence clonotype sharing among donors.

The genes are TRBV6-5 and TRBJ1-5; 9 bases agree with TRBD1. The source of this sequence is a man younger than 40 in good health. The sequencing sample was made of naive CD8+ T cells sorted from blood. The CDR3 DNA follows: TGTGCCAGCAGTGCCGGACAGGGGAATCAGCCCCAGCATTTT. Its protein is CASSAGQGNQPQHF.